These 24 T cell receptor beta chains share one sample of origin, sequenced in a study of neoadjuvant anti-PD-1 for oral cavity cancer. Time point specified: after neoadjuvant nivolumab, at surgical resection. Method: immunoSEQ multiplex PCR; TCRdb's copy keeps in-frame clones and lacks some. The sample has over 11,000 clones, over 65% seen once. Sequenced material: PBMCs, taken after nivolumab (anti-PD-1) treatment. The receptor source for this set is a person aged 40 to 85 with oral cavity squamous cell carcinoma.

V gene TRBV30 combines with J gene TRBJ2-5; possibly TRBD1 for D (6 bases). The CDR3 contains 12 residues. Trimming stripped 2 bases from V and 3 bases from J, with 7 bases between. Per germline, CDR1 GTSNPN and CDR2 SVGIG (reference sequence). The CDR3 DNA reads TGTGCCTGGAGTCGGACAGAAGAGACCCAGTACTTC. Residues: CAWSRTEETQYF.

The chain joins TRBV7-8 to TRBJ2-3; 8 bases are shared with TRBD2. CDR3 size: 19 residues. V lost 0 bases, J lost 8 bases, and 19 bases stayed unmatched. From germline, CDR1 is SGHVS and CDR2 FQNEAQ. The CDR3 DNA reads TGTGCCAGCAGCTTAGCGCGATTCCAGAACGGGAGGGCTCGGATTACGCAGTATTTT. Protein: CASSLARFQNGRARITQYF.

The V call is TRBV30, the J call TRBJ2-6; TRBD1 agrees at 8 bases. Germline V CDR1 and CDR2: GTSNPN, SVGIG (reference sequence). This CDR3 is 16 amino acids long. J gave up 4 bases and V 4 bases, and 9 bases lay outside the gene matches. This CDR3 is CAWKGSGGVGANVLTF. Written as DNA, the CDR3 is TGTGCCTGGAAAGGTTCAGGGGGCGTCGGGGCCAACGTCCTGACTTTC. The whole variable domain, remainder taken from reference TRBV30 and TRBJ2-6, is SQTIHQWPATLVQPVGSPLSLECTVEGTSNPNLYWYRQAAGRGLQLLFYSVGIGQISSEVPQNLSASRPQDRQFILSSKKLLLSDSGFYLCAWKGSGGVGANVLTFGAGSRLTVL.

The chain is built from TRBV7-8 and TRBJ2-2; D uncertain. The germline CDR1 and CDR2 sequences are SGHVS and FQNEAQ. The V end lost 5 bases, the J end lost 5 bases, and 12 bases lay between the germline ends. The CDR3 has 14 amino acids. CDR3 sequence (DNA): TGTGCCAGCAGCCTCCCCCGCCTAACCGGGGAGCTGTTTTTT. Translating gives CASSLPRLTGELFF.

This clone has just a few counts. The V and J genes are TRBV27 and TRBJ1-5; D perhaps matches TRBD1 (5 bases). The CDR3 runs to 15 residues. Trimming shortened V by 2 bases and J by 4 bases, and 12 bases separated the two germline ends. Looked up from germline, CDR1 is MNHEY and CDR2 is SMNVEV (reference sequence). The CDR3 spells CASSLRAGLNQPQHF. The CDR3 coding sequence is TGTGCCAGCAGTTTACGGGCAGGGTTAAATCAGCCCCAGCATTTT.

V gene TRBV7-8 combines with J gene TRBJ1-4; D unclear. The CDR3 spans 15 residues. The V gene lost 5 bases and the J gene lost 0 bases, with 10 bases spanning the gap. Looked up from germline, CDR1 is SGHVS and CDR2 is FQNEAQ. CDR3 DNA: TGTGCCAGCAGCGACCGACGGACAACTAATGAAAAACTGTTTTTT. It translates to CASSDRRTTNEKLFF. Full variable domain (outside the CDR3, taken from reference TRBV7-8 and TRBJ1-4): GAGVSQSPRYKVAKRGQDVALRCDPISGHVSLFWYQQALGQGPEFLTYFQNEAQLDKSGLPSDRFFAERPEGSVSTLKIQRTQQEDSAVYLCASSDRRTTNEKLFFGSGTQLSVL.

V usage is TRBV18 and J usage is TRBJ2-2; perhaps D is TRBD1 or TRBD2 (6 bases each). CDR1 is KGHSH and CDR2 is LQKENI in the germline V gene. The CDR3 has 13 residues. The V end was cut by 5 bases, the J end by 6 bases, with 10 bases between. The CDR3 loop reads CASSRGASGELFF. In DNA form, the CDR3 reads TGTGCCAGCTCAAGGGGGGCCTCCGGGGAGCTGTTTTTT.

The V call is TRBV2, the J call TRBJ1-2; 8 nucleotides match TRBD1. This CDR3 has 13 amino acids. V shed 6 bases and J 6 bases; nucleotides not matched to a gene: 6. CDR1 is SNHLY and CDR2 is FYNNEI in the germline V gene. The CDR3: CASSYGQGDGYTF. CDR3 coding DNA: TGTGCCAGCAGCTACGGACAGGGCGATGGCTACACCTTC.

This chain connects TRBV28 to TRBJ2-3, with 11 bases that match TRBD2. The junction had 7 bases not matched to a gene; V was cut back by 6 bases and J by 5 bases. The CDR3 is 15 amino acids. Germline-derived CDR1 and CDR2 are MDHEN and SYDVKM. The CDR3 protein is CASSLIAGGLDTQYF. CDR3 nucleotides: TGTGCCAGCAGCTTAATAGCGGGAGGGTTAGATACGCAGTATTTT.

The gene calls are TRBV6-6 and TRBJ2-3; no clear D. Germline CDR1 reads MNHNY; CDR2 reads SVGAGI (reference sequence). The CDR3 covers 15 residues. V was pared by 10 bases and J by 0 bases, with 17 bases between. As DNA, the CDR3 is TGTGCCACCCAGTCAGGCGGAATAAGCACAGATACGCAGTATTTT. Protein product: CATQSGGISTDTQYF.

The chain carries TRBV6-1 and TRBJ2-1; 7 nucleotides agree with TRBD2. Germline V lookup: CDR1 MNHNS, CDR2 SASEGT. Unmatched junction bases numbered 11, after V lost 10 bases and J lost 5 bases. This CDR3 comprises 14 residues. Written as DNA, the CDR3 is TGTGCCATCCGGCTCGGGGGGTCCAACAATGAGCAGTTCTTC. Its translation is CAIRLGGSNNEQFF.

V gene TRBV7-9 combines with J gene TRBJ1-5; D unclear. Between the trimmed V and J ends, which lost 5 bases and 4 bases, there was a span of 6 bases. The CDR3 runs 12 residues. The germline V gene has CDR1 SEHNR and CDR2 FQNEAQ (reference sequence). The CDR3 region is CASSPENQPQHF. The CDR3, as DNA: TGTGCCAGCAGCCCTGAAAATCAGCCCCAGCATTTT.

The CDR3 DNA follows: TGTGCCAGCAGCTTAGCTGCGGGGATTAGACATGAAGCTTTCTTT. Its translation is CASSLAAGIRHEAFF. This chain connects TRBV11-2 to TRBJ1-1; D unclear. The V and J ends lost 1 base and 7 bases respectively, with 16 bases between them. The CDR3 covers 15 residues. Looked up from germline, CDR1 is SGHAT and CDR2 is FQNNGV.

CDR3 sequence: CASKNRDRQQETQYF. The DNA of the CDR3 is TGTGCCAGCAAGAACCGGGACAGGCAACAAGAGACCCAGTACTTC. This chain links TRBV6-1 with TRBJ2-5, with 8 bases fitting TRBD1. CDR1 and CDR2 (germline): MNHNS, SASEGT. V shed 7 bases, J shed 2 bases, and the junction held 9 bases outside the gene matches. This CDR3 has 15 amino acids.

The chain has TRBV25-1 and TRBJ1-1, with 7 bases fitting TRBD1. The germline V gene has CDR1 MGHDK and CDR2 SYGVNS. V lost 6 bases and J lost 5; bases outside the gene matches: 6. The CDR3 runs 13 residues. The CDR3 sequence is CASSRQGRTEAFF. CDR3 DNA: TGTGCCAGCAGCCGACAGGGAAGAACTGAAGCTTTCTTT.

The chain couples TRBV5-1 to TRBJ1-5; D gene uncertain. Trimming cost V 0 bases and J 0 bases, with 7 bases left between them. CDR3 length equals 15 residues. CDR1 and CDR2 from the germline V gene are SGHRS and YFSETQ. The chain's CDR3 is CASSLDWGSNQPQHF. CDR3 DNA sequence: TGCGCCAGCAGCTTGGACTGGGGTAGCAATCAGCCCCAGCATTTT.

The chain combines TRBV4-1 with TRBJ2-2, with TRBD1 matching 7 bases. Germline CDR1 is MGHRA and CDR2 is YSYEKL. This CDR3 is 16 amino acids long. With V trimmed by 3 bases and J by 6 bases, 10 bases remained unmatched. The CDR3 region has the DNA TGCGCCAGCAGCCACCACGACAGGGTAGTCCCCGGGGAGCTGTTTTTT. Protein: CASSHHDRVVPGELFF.

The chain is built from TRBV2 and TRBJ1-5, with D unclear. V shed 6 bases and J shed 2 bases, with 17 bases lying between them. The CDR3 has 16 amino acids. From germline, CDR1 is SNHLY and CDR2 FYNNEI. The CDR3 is CASRPTGLLGNQPQHF. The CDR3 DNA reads TGTGCCAGCAGACCTACGGGCCTCCTGGGCAATCAGCCCCAGCATTTT.

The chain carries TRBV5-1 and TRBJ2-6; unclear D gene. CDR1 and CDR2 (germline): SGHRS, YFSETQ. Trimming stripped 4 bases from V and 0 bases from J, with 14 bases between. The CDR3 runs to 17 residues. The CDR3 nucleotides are TGCGCCAGCAGCCCTACTACTGACATCTCTGGGGCCAACGTCCTGACTTTC. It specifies CASSPTTDISGANVLTF. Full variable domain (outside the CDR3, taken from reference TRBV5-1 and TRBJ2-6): KAGVTQTPRYLIKTRGQQVTLSCSPISGHRSVSWYQQTPGQGLQFLFEYFSETQRNKGNFPGRFSGRQFSNSRSEMNVSTLELGDSALYLCASSPTTDISGANVLTFGAGSRLTVL.

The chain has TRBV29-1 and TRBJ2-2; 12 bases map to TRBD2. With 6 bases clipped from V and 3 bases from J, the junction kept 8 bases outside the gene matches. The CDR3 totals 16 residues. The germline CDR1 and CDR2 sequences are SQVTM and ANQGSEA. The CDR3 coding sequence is TGCAGCGTCAAGGGACTAGCGGGTGGTTACACCGGGGAGCTGTTTTTT. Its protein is CSVKGLAGGYTGELFF.

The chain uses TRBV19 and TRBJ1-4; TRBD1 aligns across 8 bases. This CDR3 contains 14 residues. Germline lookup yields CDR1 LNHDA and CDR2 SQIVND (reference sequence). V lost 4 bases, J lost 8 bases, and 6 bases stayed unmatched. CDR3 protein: CASSNPGQVEKLFF. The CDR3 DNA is TGTGCCAGTAGTAACCCGGGACAGGTCGAAAAACTGTTTTTT.

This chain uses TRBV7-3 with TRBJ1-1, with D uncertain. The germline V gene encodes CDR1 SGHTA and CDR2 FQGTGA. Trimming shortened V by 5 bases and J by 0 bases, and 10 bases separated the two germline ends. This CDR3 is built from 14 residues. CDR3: CASSGVFMNTEAFF. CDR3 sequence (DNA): TGTGCCAGCAGCGGGGTATTCATGAACACTGAAGCTTTCTTT.

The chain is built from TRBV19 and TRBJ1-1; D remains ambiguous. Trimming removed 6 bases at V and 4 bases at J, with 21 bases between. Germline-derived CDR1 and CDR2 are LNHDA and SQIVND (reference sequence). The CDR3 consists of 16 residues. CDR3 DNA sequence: TGTGCCAGTAGCTTCCGGCTCAACAGTCGAGGCACTGAAGCTTTCTTT. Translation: CASSFRLNSRGTEAFF.

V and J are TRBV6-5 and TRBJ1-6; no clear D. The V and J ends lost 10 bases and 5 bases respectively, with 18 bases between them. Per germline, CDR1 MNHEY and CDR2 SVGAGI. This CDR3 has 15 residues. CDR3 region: CATLMTFGHNSPLHF. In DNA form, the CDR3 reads TGTGCCACCCTAATGACGTTTGGCCATAATTCACCCCTCCACTTT.